This TCR beta chain was found in a study of multiple sclerosis patients with progressive multifocal leukoencephalopathy. Study observations and caveats: Most PML patients had lower entropy, suggesting less diverse TRB repertoires.

The CDR3 totals 16 residues. The V gene end was trimmed by 2 bases and the J gene end by 0 bases; junction bases not matched to a gene: 8. Germline V gene data show CDR1 as SGHRS and CDR2 as YFSETQ. As to time point: time of PML onset. Between roughly 16 and 60 months of natalizumab therapy passed before PML developed in these natalizumab-treated patients. The assay was run at survey level. Synthetic inline TR CDR3 controls covering all V-J pairings were spiked into each PCR. Clones were read by immunoSEQ multiplex PCR, and TCRdb kept only the in-frame ones, dropping some. The sample lists 25,000 to 35,000 clones, roughly nine tenths occurring once. A note on this clone: Its antigen is undetermined.

Specimen: PBMCs, collected from a patient treated with natalizumab. This rearrangement joins TRBV5-1 to TRBJ2-7, with TRBD1 matching over 7 bases. This TCR was recovered from a human donor with progressive multifocal leukoencephalopathy. CDR3 protein: CASSFTRTGASYEQYF. CDR3 DNA sequence: TGCGCCAGCAGCTTCACTAGGACAGGTGCCTCCTACGAGCAGTACTTC.